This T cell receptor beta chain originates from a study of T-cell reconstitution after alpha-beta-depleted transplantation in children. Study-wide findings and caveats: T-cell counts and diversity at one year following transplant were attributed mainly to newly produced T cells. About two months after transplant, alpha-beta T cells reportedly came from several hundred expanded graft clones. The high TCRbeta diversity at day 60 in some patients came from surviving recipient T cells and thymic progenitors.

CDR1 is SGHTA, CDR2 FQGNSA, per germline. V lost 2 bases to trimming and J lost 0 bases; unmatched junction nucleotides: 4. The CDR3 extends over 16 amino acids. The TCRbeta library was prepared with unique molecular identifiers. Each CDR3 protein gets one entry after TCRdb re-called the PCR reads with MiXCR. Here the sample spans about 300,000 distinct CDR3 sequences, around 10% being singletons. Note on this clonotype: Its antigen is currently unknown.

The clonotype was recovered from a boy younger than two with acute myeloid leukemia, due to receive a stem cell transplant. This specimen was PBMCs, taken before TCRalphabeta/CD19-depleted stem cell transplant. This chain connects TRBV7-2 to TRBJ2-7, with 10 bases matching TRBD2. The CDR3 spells CASSLSASGGSYEQYF. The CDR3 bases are TGTGCCAGCAGCTTAAGTGCTAGCGGGGGCTCCTACGAGCAGTACTTC. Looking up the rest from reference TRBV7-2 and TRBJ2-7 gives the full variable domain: GAGVSQSPSNKVTEKGKDVELRCDPISGHTALYWYRQSLGQGLEFLIYFQGNSAPDKSGLPSDRFSAERTGGSVSTLTIQRTQQEDSAVYLCASSLSASGGSYEQYFGPGTRLTVT.